Below are 31 T cell receptor beta chains sequenced from a single sample in a study of blood T cell repertoires in COVID-19. TCRdb keeps only in-frame clones here, not all; method: immunoSEQ multiplex PCR. This table holds roughly 100,000 clones, 70% to 90% found once. Sequences were obtained from peripheral blood. The source is a man in his fifties or sixties in a cohort sampled during active COVID-19.

The chain has TRBV19 and TRBJ1-5, with a tentative D call TRBD1 (5 bases). The CDR3 extends over 15 amino acids. V was trimmed by 7 bases and J by 2 bases, leaving 15 bases between them. Per the germline V gene, CDR1 is LNHDA and CDR2 is SQIVND (reference sequence). In DNA form, the CDR3 reads TGTGCCAGTAACCCGGGGGGTCAGGGCAATCAGCCCCAGCATTTT. Its protein is CASNPGGQGNQPQHF.

Here the CDR3 reads CASSDRAKQPQHF. The CDR3 bases are TGTGCCAGCAGTGACAGGGCTAAGCAGCCCCAGCATTTT. The V call is TRBV28, the J call TRBJ1-5; 7 positions agree with TRBD1. The CDR3 runs 13 residues. V was clipped by 5 bases and J by 7 bases; unmatched bases: 5. Germline CDR1 and CDR2: MDHEN and SYDVKM.

The chain joins TRBV2 to TRBJ2-7; D is possibly TRBD2 (5 bases). Germline V gene lookup returns CDR1 SNHLY and CDR2 FYNNEI. The CDR3 has 12 residues. V shed 9 bases and J shed 1 base, with 10 bases lying between them. The DNA for the CDR3 is TGTGCCAGTCACGGGGTTTCCTACGAGCAGTACTTC. Its translation is CASHGVSYEQYF.

This chain joins TRBV24-1 and TRBJ2-2; D possibly corresponds to TRBD1 (6 bases). The germline V gene has CDR1 KGHDR and CDR2 SFDVKD. The CDR3 covers 15 residues. V was pared by 7 bases and J by 2 bases, with 13 bases between. The CDR3 sequence is CATSATGINTGELFF. DNA of the CDR3: TGTGCCACCAGCGCAACAGGGATCAACACCGGGGAGCTGTTTTTT.

V usage is TRBV21-1 and J usage is TRBJ2-1; the table assigns TRBD1, which was not confirmed against the DNA. TRBV21-1 is a known pseudogene. There are 15 residues in the CDR3. The CDR3: CASSKRWQGRNEQFF. The CDR3 nucleotides are TGTGCCAGCAGCAAACGCTGGCAGGGGAGAAATGAGCAGTTCTTC.

The V gene is TRBV9, the J gene TRBJ2-2; TRBD1 matches 7 bases. The ends lost 5 bases at V and 3 bases at J; junction bases unmatched: 4. Germline CDR1 reads SGDLS; CDR2 reads YYNGEE. CDR3 length: 14 residues. Here the CDR3 DNA reads TGTGCCAGCAGGAGGGGGCATGACACCGGGGAGCTGTTTTTT. Encoded protein: CASRRGHDTGELFF.

This clone was found once. The chain carries TRBV5-4 and TRBJ2-3; TRBD1 agrees at 9 bases. The V gene's germline CDR1 is SGHNT and CDR2 YYREEE (reference sequence). Trimming at V came to 4 bases and at J to 2 bases, leaving 8 bases not matched to a gene. The CDR3 runs 16 residues. This chain's CDR3 is CASSAMNRGLTDTQYF. The CDR3, as DNA: TGTGCCAGCAGCGCGATGAACAGGGGGCTCACAGATACGCAGTATTTT.

The chain carries TRBV28 and TRBJ2-1, with 12 bases matching TRBD2. V shed 7 bases, J shed 2 bases, and the junction held 9 bases outside the gene matches. Germline V lookup: CDR1 MDHEN, CDR2 SYDVKM. The CDR3 is 17 residues long. The CDR3 reads CASITGGTSGPYNEQFF. The CDR3 DNA reads as TGTGCCAGCATAACAGGGGGGACTAGCGGGCCCTACAATGAGCAGTTCTTC. Variable domain in full (rest from reference TRBV28 and TRBJ2-1): DVKVTQSSRYLVKRTGEKVFLECVQDMDHENMFWYRQDPGLGLRLIYFSYDVKMKEKGDIPEGYSVSREKKERFSLILESASTNQTSMYLCASITGGTSGPYNEQFFGPGTRLTVL.

The chain uses TRBV9 and TRBJ2-5; D might be TRBD2 (6 bases). Trimming took 4 bases from V and 5 from J, leaving 15 bases between them. The CDR3 contains 14 residues. Germline CDR1 SGDLS, CDR2 YYNGEE. CDR3 sequence (DNA): TGTGCCAGCAGCCGCGGGACGGCTTGGGAGACCCAGTACTTC. This codes for CASSRGTAWETQYF.

A single count supports this clone. CDR3 region: CASSLAGGETQYF. CDR3 DNA: TGCGCCAGCAGCTTGGCCGGTGGTGAGACCCAGTACTTC. The chain combines TRBV5-1 with TRBJ2-5; no reliable D call. The germline V and J ends were trimmed by 0 bases and 5 bases, with 8 bases remaining between them. CDR1 and CDR2 (germline): SGHRS, YFSETQ. The CDR3 is 13 amino acids.

As regards this clone: The identical CDR3 is also encoded by other nucleotide sequences in the sample. This chain joins TRBV5-1 and TRBJ2-2, with 8 bases lining up with TRBD1. The V and J ends lost 3 bases and 4 bases, in that order; junction bases with no gene match: 2. The CDR3 runs 14 residues. CDR1 and CDR2 (germline): SGHRS, YFSETQ. This CDR3 is CASSSGQGTGELFF. CDR3 in DNA: TGCGCCAGCAGCTCCGGACAGGGCACCGGGGAGCTGTTTTTT.

The chain recombines TRBV6-6 with TRBJ2-7; TRBD1 matches 9 bases. V lost 5 bases, J lost 2 bases, and 10 bases stayed unmatched. This CDR3 is built from 16 residues. The germline V gene encodes CDR1 MNHNY and CDR2 SVGAGI (reference sequence). CDR3 sequence: CASSRQPGQGTYEQYV. The CDR3 coding sequence is TGTGCCAGCAGTCGACAACCGGGACAGGGAACCTACGAGCAGTACGTC.

This chain links TRBV10-3 with TRBJ2-1; a possible D gene is TRBD1 (6 bases). Germline V gene data show CDR1 as ENHRY and CDR2 as SYGVKD. The V end lost 4 bases, the J end lost 0 bases, and 13 bases lay between the germline ends. This CDR3 has 16 residues. CDR3 nucleotides: TGTGCCATCAGTGGAGGCACAGGGAGCTCCTACAATGAGCAGTTCTTC. This sequence encodes CAISGGTGSSYNEQFF.

The rearrangement uses TRBV5-6 and TRBJ2-3, with D perhaps matching TRBD2 (6 bases). The germline V gene encodes CDR1 SGHDT and CDR2 YYEEEE. There are 14 residues in the CDR3. V lost 2 bases and J 0 bases, leaving 7 bases between the germline ends. The CDR3 region has the DNA TGTGCCAGCAGCTTCGGGAGAAGCACAGATACGCAGTATTTT. This translates into CASSFGRSTDTQYF.

The chain joins TRBV5-1 to TRBJ2-5; 8 nucleotides align to TRBD2. Trimming removed 4 bases from V and 2 bases from J; junction bases left unmatched: 7. Germline V gene sequence: CDR1 SGHRS, CDR2 YFSETQ. This CDR3 comprises 15 residues. The CDR3, as DNA: TGCGCCAGCAGCCCGGGGGGGACTCAGCAAGAGACCCAGTACTTC. It specifies CASSPGGTQQETQYF. Variable domain in full (rest from reference TRBV5-1 and TRBJ2-5): KAGVTQTPRYLIKTRGQQVTLSCSPISGHRSVSWYQQTPGQGLQFLFEYFSETQRNKGNFPGRFSGRQFSNSRSEMNVSTLELGDSALYLCASSPGGTQQETQYFGPGTRLLVL.

The chain uses TRBV29-1 and TRBJ2-1; TRBD1 is a possible D gene (6 bases). CDR1 and CDR2 from the germline V gene are SQVTM and ANQGSEA. The V and J ends lost 4 bases and 0 bases respectively, with 10 bases between them. This CDR3 comprises 14 residues. The CDR3 protein is CSVGQDISYNEQFF. The CDR3 DNA reads as TGCAGCGTTGGACAGGACATCTCCTACAATGAGCAGTTCTTC.

This rearrangement joins TRBV4-2 to TRBJ2-3; no definite D call. The CDR3 is 13 residues long. Germline lookup yields CDR1 LGHNA and CDR2 YNFKEQ. V lost 0 bases and J lost 7, with 8 bases in between. CDR3 bases: TGTGCCAGCAGCCAAGATTATGGGCATACGCAGTATTTT. The encoded protein is CASSQDYGHTQYF.

V gene TRBV6-5 combines with J gene TRBJ2-7, with 9 nucleotides matching TRBD1. The CDR3 is 13 amino acids. Germline loops: CDR1 MNHEY, CDR2 SVGAGI. V gave up 6 bases and J gave up 3 bases; unmatched junction bases: 3. CDR3 sequence reads: CASRPGQGYEQYV. DNA of the CDR3: TGTGCCAGCAGACCGGGACAGGGCTACGAGCAGTACGTC.

The gene calls are TRBV19 and TRBJ1-4, with 8 bases matching TRBD1. The CDR3 contains 14 residues. The germline V gene encodes CDR1 LNHDA and CDR2 SQIVND (reference sequence). The V gene end was trimmed by 5 bases and the J gene end by 7 bases; junction bases not matched to a gene: 6. The CDR3 nucleotides read TGTGCCAGTAGTCCTACAGGGGGTGGTGAAAAACTGTTTTTT. It codes for CASSPTGGGEKLFF.

V and J are TRBV6-5 and TRBJ1-1, with D perhaps TRBD1 (5 bases). V gave up 7 bases and J gave up 11 bases, with 23 bases separating them. CDR1 is MNHEY and CDR2 is SVGAGI in the germline V gene. The CDR3 consists of 14 residues. CDR3 DNA sequence: TGTGCCAGCAACCTCCCAGGGAGGGAGAGATCGGCTTTCTTT. Its translation is CASNLPGRERSAFF.

This clone occurred once. This sequence joins TRBV6-5 and TRBJ1-2, with D perhaps matching TRBD1 (6 bases). The ends were cut back, 6 bases at V and 5 bases at J, with 19 bases in the middle. The CDR3 totals 15 residues. In germline, CDR1 is MNHEY, CDR2 SVGAGI. CDR3 in amino acids: CASRAPLAGAYGYTF. The CDR3 DNA sequence: TGTGCCAGCAGAGCCCCCCTGGCAGGGGCTTATGGCTACACCTTC.

The chain couples TRBV6-6 to TRBJ1-5, with a weak D call TRBD1 (6 bases). This CDR3 has 14 amino acids. Per germline, CDR1 MNHNY and CDR2 SVGAGI (reference sequence). The germline V and J ends were trimmed by 2 bases and 2 bases, with 7 bases remaining between them. In DNA, the CDR3 is TGTGCCAGCAGTTACAGACAGGGCAATCAGCCCCAGCATTTT. Amino acids: CASSYRQGNQPQHF.

This chain connects TRBV7-2 to TRBJ2-1; D is uncertain. The ends were cut back, 5 bases at V and 9 bases at J, with 14 bases in the middle. CDR1 is SGHTA, CDR2 FQGNSA, per germline. There are 13 residues in the CDR3. CDR3 sequence (DNA): TGTGCCAGCAGCACTCCCCTCACCGGTGAGCAGTTCTTC. Translated, it gives CASSTPLTGEQFF. Drawing the rest from reference TRBV7-2 and TRBJ2-1, the complete variable domain is GAGVSQSPSNKVTEKGKDVELRCDPISGHTALYWYRQSLGQGLEFLIYFQGNSAPDKSGLPSDRFSAERTGGSVSTLTIQRTQQEDSAVYLCASSTPLTGEQFFGPGTRLTVL.

The chain has TRBV11-2 and TRBJ1-2, with D uncertain. The CDR3 runs to 13 residues. Trimming stripped 5 bases from V and 2 bases from J, with 9 bases between. The germline V gene has CDR1 SGHAT and CDR2 FQNNGV. The CDR3 spells CASSTGGNYGYTF. CDR3 nucleotide sequence: TGTGCCAGCAGCACTGGAGGAAACTATGGCTACACCTTC.

The chain combines TRBV5-1 with TRBJ2-2, with a tentative D call TRBD1 (5 bases). The length of the CDR3 is 15 residues. CDR1 and CDR2 (germline): SGHRS, YFSETQ. V was shortened by 4 bases and J by 1 base, with 11 bases between the two germline ends. DNA of the CDR3: TGCGCCAGCAGCCTCAGACAGCAGAACACCGGGGAGCTGTTTTTT. It translates to CASSLRQQNTGELFF.

The chain uses TRBV7-9 and TRBJ2-2; 7 bases agree with TRBD1. V shed 4 bases, J shed 5 bases, and the junction held 10 bases outside the gene matches. The CDR3 is made up of 16 amino acids. Per the germline V gene, CDR1 is SEHNR and CDR2 is FQNEAQ (reference sequence). CDR3: CASSSPIRGTTGELFF. The CDR3 DNA follows: TGTGCCAGCAGCTCACCTATCAGGGGGACGACCGGGGAGCTGTTTTTT.

J is TRBJ1-2 and V is TRBV6-1; no firm D call. CDR1 MNHNS and CDR2 SASEGT come from the germline V gene. Trimming stripped 1 base from V and 5 bases from J, with 14 bases between. The length of the CDR3 is 15 residues. The CDR3: CASSEDGTVPYGYTF. In DNA, the CDR3 is TGTGCCAGCAGTGAAGACGGAACAGTACCTTATGGCTACACCTTC.

J is TRBJ1-1 and V is TRBV4-2, with a possible D match to TRBD1 (6 bases). The CDR3 is made up of 16 amino acids. Germline V gene sequence: CDR1 LGHNA, CDR2 YNFKEQ. The germline V and J ends were trimmed by 7 bases and 0 bases, with 18 bases remaining between them. The CDR3 bases are TGTGCCAGCACCACTCAGGGGTATCAGGTGAACACTGAAGCTTTCTTT. It encodes CASTTQGYQVNTEAFF.

This chain links TRBV4-2 with TRBJ2-1; TRBD2 matches 10 bases. Germline CDR1 reads LGHNA; CDR2 reads YNFKEQ. The V and J ends lost 3 bases and 7 bases, in that order; junction bases with no gene match: 9. The CDR3 has 16 residues. The CDR3 bases are TGTGCCAGCAGCCAGGGTAGCGGGGGGACCCGGAATGAGCAGTTCTTC. This translates into CASSQGSGGTRNEQFF.

Of note for this clone: A read error may produce the germline difference seen at one junction end. The rearrangement joins TRBV11-3 to TRBJ2-1; 11 bases map to TRBD2. Germline-derived CDR1 and CDR2 are SGHNT and YENEEA. The CDR3 spans 17 residues. CDR3 in amino acids: CASTLTAGLAVDNEQFF. CDR3 nucleotide sequence: TGTGCCAGCACCTTAACAGCGGGACTAGCGGTGGACAATGAGCAGTTCTTC.

This sequence joins TRBV12-3 or TRBV12-4 and TRBJ1-2; D is possibly TRBD1 (6 bases). V lost 5 bases to trimming and J lost 7 bases, with 14 bases between them. The length of the CDR3 is 13 residues. The CDR3, as DNA: TGTGCCAGCAGTCCAGGGGACGCGACTGGCTACACCTTC. Encoded protein: CASSPGDATGYTF.